This T cell receptor beta chain was sequenced during a study of long-term antiretroviral therapy in people with HIV. Trimming removed 3 bases at V and 4 bases at J, with 4 bases between. The CDR3 runs to 12 residues. Germline V gene data show CDR1 as MDHEN and CDR2 as SYDVKM. Run at survey level, the immunoSEQ assay was version v3.0. For each individual sample, sequencing targeted 40,000-50,000 T-cell genomes. Sequenced by immunoSEQ multiplex PCR; TCRdb stores in-frame clones only, minus some. Here the sample spans over 6,500 clones, roughly 70% being singletons. The gene calls are TRBV28 and TRBJ1-3; D is uncertain. The sequence was collected from a man between 18 and 35 years old with HIV. Sequencing was performed on unsorted PBMCs, taken 0.1 years before starting antiretroviral therapy. The CDR3 loop reads CASSLKGNTIYF. The CDR3 bases are TGTGCCAGCAGTTTGAAGGGAAACACCATATATTTT.